Detailed here is one T cell receptor beta chain. The sample comes from a study of technical replicates of blood from a handful of donors. The table came from immunoSEQ multiplex PCR; TCRdb's copy has only in-frame clones and leaves some out. The table includes tens of thousands of clones, nearly 98% detected once. The ends lost 3 bases at V and 7 bases at J; junction bases unmatched: 7. The V gene's germline CDR1 is MDHEN and CDR2 SYDVKM. The CDR3 sequence is 15 residues long. This TCR came from a human donor in good health. The gene calls are TRBV28 and TRBJ1-4; 8 nucleotides align to TRBD1. The specimen sequenced was T cells isolated from PBMCs. This chain's CDR3 is CASSFPTGVGEKLFF. Written as DNA, the CDR3 is TGTGCCAGCAGTTTCCCGACAGGGGTTGGTGAAAAACTGTTTTTT.